The 17 T cell receptor beta chains given below trace back to one sample, sequenced in a study of T cells in Graves' hyperthyroidism and ophthalmopathy. What was amplified from RNA transcripts were TCR beta CDR3 regions. Primed by the HTBI set, a first-round RT-PCR was run on the TCR CDR3. TCRdb reanalysed the multiplex PCR reads using MiXCR and keeps one entry per CDR3 protein. The table includes almost 350,000 distinct CDR3 sequences, 18% detected once. Sequencing was done on a sample of blood. Receptors were obtained from a woman aged 40 to 49 with Graves' ophthalmopathy.

Many counts were recorded for this clonotype. The chain joins TRBV6-1 to TRBJ1-6; D uncertain. Germline CDR1 MNHNS, CDR2 SASEGT. The ends were cut back, 1 base at V and 9 bases at J, with 16 bases in the middle. The CDR3 is made up of 16 amino acids. Written as DNA, the CDR3 is TGTGCCAGCAGTGAAGGGCCCAGTGTCGGATTTTCACCCCTCCACTTT. Translating gives CASSEGPSVGFSPLHF.

CDR3 in DNA: TGTGCCAGCAGGGAGACTAGACGAGAGACCCAGTACTTC. Translating it yields CASRETRRETQYF. The V gene is TRBV28, the J gene TRBJ2-5; D may be TRBD2 (6 bases). Germline loops: CDR1 MDHEN, CDR2 SYDVKM. This CDR3 contains 13 residues. V lost 6 bases and J 4 bases, leaving 12 bases between the germline ends.

This clonotype was seen at least ten times. This rearrangement joins TRBV2 to TRBJ2-3; 13 bases match TRBD2. Per germline, CDR1 SNHLY and CDR2 FYNNEI. With 6 bases clipped from V and 2 bases from J, the junction kept 11 bases outside the gene matches. This CDR3 contains 18 residues. CDR3 in DNA: TGTGCCAGCAGAGGACTAGCGGGAGAGGGGTTCCCCACAGATACGCAGTATTTT. Translated: CASRGLAGEGFPTDTQYF.

This clonotype was counted at least ten times. V and J are TRBV27 and TRBJ2-7, with 9 positions matching TRBD2. The germline V gene has CDR1 MNHEY and CDR2 SMNVEV (reference sequence). The CDR3 contains 20 residues. The junction had 20 bases not matched to a gene; V was cut back by 0 bases and J by 5 bases. The CDR3 bases are TGTGCCAGCAGTTTATCGGGTTGGGCCTCAGTTAGCGGGAGAAAGGACGAGCAGTACTTC. Its translation: CASSLSGWASVSGRKDEQYF.

There are many counts of this clonotype. J is TRBJ2-7 and V is TRBV12-3 or TRBV12-4; D possibly corresponds to TRBD2 (5 bases). The CDR3 loop spans 14 amino acids. V dropped 2 bases and J dropped 4 bases, with 12 bases sitting between them. This CDR3 is CASSLSSRVYEQYF. Written as DNA, the CDR3 is TGTGCCAGCAGTTTAAGCTCGCGGGTATACGAGCAGTACTTC.

This clonotype was observed many times. This CDR3 is CASSEVGLAGYTGELFF. CDR3 DNA: TGTGCCAGCAGTGAAGTGGGACTAGCGGGATACACCGGGGAGCTGTTTTTT. This sequence joins TRBV6-1 and TRBJ2-2; 13 bases are shared with TRBD2. From germline, CDR1 is MNHNS and CDR2 SASEGT. The trim removed 1 base at V and 3 bases at J, leaving 2 bases unmatched. The CDR3 sequence is 17 residues long.

This chain uses TRBV5-1 with TRBJ2-5; 9 bases align to TRBD1. Germline V gene lookup returns CDR1 SGHRS and CDR2 YFSETQ. The junction had 9 bases not matched to a gene; V was cut back by 7 bases and J by 5 bases. The CDR3 has 14 residues. The CDR3 DNA reads as TGCGCCAGCTCCCAGGGACAGGGATCGGAGACCCAGTACTTC. The encoded protein is CASSQGQGSETQYF.

In its sample, this clonotype was seen many times. The chain is built from TRBV12-3 or TRBV12-4 and TRBJ1-2, with D tentatively TRBD1 (5 bases). The CDR3 runs 15 residues. V was cut by 5 bases and J by 0 bases, with 13 bases left in between. The CDR3 sequence is CASSPGRRANYGYTF. DNA of the CDR3: TGTGCCAGCAGTCCGGGACGGCGGGCTAACTATGGCTACACCTTC.

Note on this clonotype: This may come from a read error, since a much larger clone is one base off. The genes are TRBV2 and TRBJ1-2; TRBD1 agrees at 8 bases. CDR3 length: 14 residues. The germline V gene encodes CDR1 SNHLY and CDR2 FYNNEI. As DNA, the CDR3 is TGTGCCAGCAAAAGACCGGGACAGGACTATGGCTACGCCTTC. Amino acid sequence: CASKRPGQDYGYAF.

This clonotype was seen many times. For the CDR3, the DNA is TGCGCCAGCAGCCAAACGACTAGCGGGAGTTCAGGCGAGCAGTACTTC. Residues: CASSQTTSGSSGEQYF. The V and J genes are TRBV4-3 and TRBJ2-7; 12 nucleotides align to TRBD2. The junction had 8 bases not matched to a gene; V was cut back by 2 bases and J by 6 bases. This CDR3 contains 16 residues. CDR1 is LGHNA, CDR2 YSLEER, per germline.

V is TRBV7-3 and J is TRBJ2-2, with D possibly matching TRBD2 (6 bases). CDR3 length equals 15 residues. The V and J ends lost 4 bases and 0 bases respectively, with 9 bases between them. Germline CDR1 SGHTA, CDR2 FQGTGA. The CDR3 loop reads CASSSRGANTGELFF. CDR3 bases: TGTGCCAGCAGCTCGCGGGGCGCGAACACCGGGGAGCTGTTTTTT.

The J gene is TRBJ1-1, the V gene TRBV20-1, with D possibly matching TRBD1 (5 bases). V was trimmed by 0 bases and J by 0 bases, leaving 8 bases between them. Germline CDR1 DFQATT, CDR2 SNEGSKA (reference sequence). The CDR3 is made up of 14 amino acids. CDR3 amino acids: CSARDQGLNTEAFF. The CDR3 nucleotides are TGCAGTGCTAGAGATCAGGGCTTGAACACTGAAGCTTTCTTT.

This clonotype came up many times. The chain joins TRBV20-1 to TRBJ1-5; tentatively, D is TRBD1 (6 bases). Germline CDR1 is DFQATT and CDR2 is SNEGSKA (reference sequence). V was clipped by 4 bases and J by 7 bases, with 14 bases between them. This CDR3 comprises 13 residues. This chain's CDR3 is CSANPGEAQPQHF. The CDR3 region has the DNA TGCAGTGCTAATCCAGGGGAGGCGCAGCCCCAGCATTTT.

This clonotype was detected many times. The chain carries TRBV7-9 and TRBJ2-7; tentatively, D is TRBD2 (7 bases). Germline loops: CDR1 SEHNR, CDR2 FQNEAQ (reference sequence). V was shortened by 0 bases and J by 3 bases, with 12 bases between the two germline ends. The CDR3 totals 15 residues. CDR3 sequence (DNA): TGTGCCAGCAGCTTAGCGGCGGGGGCAATCTACGAGCAGTACTTC. Translation: CASSLAAGAIYEQYF.

This clonotype was found many times. The rearrangement joins TRBV7-9 to TRBJ2-4; D is unresolved. V lost 1 base and J 3 bases, leaving 16 bases between the germline ends. Germline V gene data show CDR1 as SEHNR and CDR2 as FQNEAQ (reference sequence). CDR3 size: 17 residues. The CDR3 DNA is TGTGCCAGCAGCTTAGTAGAAGTGGTGAACAGCAAAAACATTCAGTACTTC. Translating gives CASSLVEVVNSKNIQYF.

This sequence joins TRBV12-3 or TRBV12-4 and TRBJ1-5; 9 bases line up with TRBD1. The CDR3 length is 12 residues. The trim removed 9 bases at V and 11 bases at J, leaving 8 bases unmatched. CDR3 coding DNA: TGTGCCAGTAAGACAGGGGGTTCAGCCCAGCATTTT. As protein: CASKTGGSAQHF.

The sample holds many counts of this clonotype. DNA of the CDR3: TGTGCCAGCTCACGCCGCCTAGCGGGAGAGGACGGGGAGCTGTTTTTT. It specifies CASSRRLAGEDGELFF. The rearrangement joins TRBV18 to TRBJ2-2; TRBD2 agrees at 10 bases. V lost 4 bases, J lost 7 bases, and 9 bases stayed unmatched. CDR3 length: 16 residues. In germline, CDR1 is KGHSH, CDR2 LQKENI.